The following is a TCR beta chain sequence with its context. The antigen is not known. This sample stems from a study of T-cell memory formation after mild COVID-19. Study in general: TCR clusters were mostly confined to one donor each. Regarding the study as a whole: Among CD4+ contracting clones, most were CM and EM, and CD8+ ones EMRA.

The CDR3 sequence is 14 residues long. V gave up 4 bases and J gave up 6 bases; unmatched junction bases: 7. CDR1 SGDLS and CDR2 YYNGEE come from the germline V gene. With constant-segment primers, 5'RACE yielded cDNA libraries of TCR alpha and TCR beta that carried sample barcodes and UMIs. TCRdb reprocessed the 5' RACE reads via MiXCR and lists one record per CDR3 protein. The data contain 98,000 or so distinct CDR3 sequences, over 15% of them singletons. The clonotype originates from a young man who had mild COVID-19 (a few samples of this study predate the infection). Cell type and time point are not known. The chain has TRBV9 and TRBJ2-1, with 7 bases matching TRBD2. The material sequenced was PBMCs or a T cell subset sorted from them (not recorded which). CDR3 in amino acids: CASSPHRLANEQFF. CDR3 sequence (DNA): TGTGCCAGCAGCCCCCACAGACTAGCCAATGAGCAGTTCTTC.